A single sample gave rise to the 26 T cell receptor beta chains below, sequenced in a study of blood T cells in healthy people across ages (dated by TCRdb to the mid-2010s). The protocol used for the library was 5' RACE. Sequencing used an Illumina HiSeq 2500. A second roughly 6 to 12 cycle PCR used a sample-barcoded 5' primer and a J-beta primer mix. The raw public data were reprocessed by TCRdb itself: fastp quality trimming at Q25, MiXCR clonotype calling, in-frame beta chains only. Rows are combined by CDR3 protein, so each entry shows the most common genes and DNA. The sample table holds 780,000 or so distinct CDR3 sequences, of which approximately 53% were seen once. The biggest ten clones account for roughly 25% of the sample. Sequencing was carried out using blood. The receptor source for this set is a man aged 40-55 years in good health.

The V and J genes are TRBV7-2 and TRBJ2-4; TRBD1 matches 10 bases. This CDR3 region has 15 residues. The V and J ends lost 1 base and 13 bases, in that order; junction bases with no gene match: 10. Germline V lookup: CDR1 SGHTA, CDR2 FQGNSA. The CDR3 region has the DNA TGTGCCAGCAGCTTAGTCTCGGGACAGGGGTGGGAGCAGTACTTC. Amino acids: CASSLVSGQGWEQYF.

The rearrangement links TRBV20-1 to TRBJ1-5; 8 nucleotides agree with TRBD1. The V gene's germline CDR1 is DFQATT and CDR2 SNEGSKA (reference sequence). CDR3 length equals 12 residues. The V and J ends lost 2 bases and 9 bases, in that order; junction bases with no gene match: 3. The CDR3 sequence: CSARQQGGPQHF. In nucleotides, the CDR3 is TGCAGTGCTAGACAACAGGGGGGGCCCCAGCATTTT.

CDR3 in amino acids: CASSLSTGLNNEQYF. The CDR3 DNA follows: TGTGCCAGCAGTTTATCGACAGGGTTAAACAATGAGCAGTACTTC. The gene calls are TRBV27 and TRBJ2-5; 7 nucleotides line up with TRBD1. CDR1 and CDR2 (germline): MNHEY, SMNVEV (reference sequence). Trimming removed 0 bases from V and 11 bases from J; junction bases left unmatched: 12. CDR3 length: 15 amino acids.

The V and J genes are TRBV11-3 and TRBJ2-7; D is possibly TRBD1 (6 bases). The DNA end is more similar to TRBJ2-5, so the J call may be wrong. Germline values: CDR1 SGHNT, CDR2 YENEEA. There are 16 residues in the CDR3. CDR3 amino acids: CASSLPKGGRQETQYF. The CDR3 region has the DNA TGTGCCAGCAGCTTACCCAAAGGGGGTCGTCAAGAGACCCAGTACTTC.

The chain is built from TRBV7-2 and TRBJ2-5; D is uncertain. V was cut by 1 base and J by 13 bases, with 19 bases left in between. Germline CDR1 is SGHTA and CDR2 is FQGNSA. This CDR3 has 14 residues. The CDR3 DNA reads TGTGCCAGCAGCTTAGATGGCAGGAGCTACGAGCGGTACTTC. This encodes CASSLDGRSYERYF.

The V call is TRBV20-1, the J call TRBJ1-5; unclear D gene. Germline V gene lookup returns CDR1 DFQATT and CDR2 SNEGSKA (reference sequence). Trimming stripped 5 bases from V and 0 bases from J, with 11 bases between. The CDR3 totals 14 residues. The CDR3 reads CSALVWDSNQPQHF. Written as DNA, the CDR3 is TGCAGTGCTCTAGTGTGGGATAGCAATCAGCCCCAGCATTTT.

The count of this clonotype is one. The chain combines TRBV9 with TRBJ2-5; D gene uncertain. The germline V gene encodes CDR1 SGDLS and CDR2 YYNGEE. V shed 3 bases and J shed 5 bases, with 14 bases lying between them. The CDR3 sequence is 14 residues long. CDR3 protein: CASSGEGFRETQYF. In nucleotides, the CDR3 is TGTGCCAGCAGCGGCGAAGGGTTTAGGGAGACCCAGTACTTC.

V gene TRBV7-9 combines with J gene TRBJ2-5; 9 bases agree with TRBD2. The end of the DNA fits TRBJ2-1 better, so the J call may be wrong. The CDR3 sequence is 15 residues long. Germline V gene data show CDR1 as SEHNR and CDR2 as FQNEAQ (reference sequence). CDR3 in DNA: TGTGCCAGCAGCCCCCCCGGGACTAGCTTCGGTGAGCAGTTCTTC. Amino acid sequence: CASSPPGTSFGEQFF.

The chain combines TRBV15 with TRBJ2-3, with a weak D call TRBD2 (6 bases). Trimming removed 1 base from V and 3 bases from J, with 17 bases in between. The V gene's germline CDR1 is LNHNV and CDR2 YYDKDF (reference sequence). This CDR3 is built from 17 residues. CDR3 bases: TGTGCCACCAGCAGAGGGGGTTGGGGGGATAGTACAGATACGCAGTATTTT. Encoded protein: CATSRGGWGDSTDTQYF.

V usage is TRBV29-1 and J usage is TRBJ2-1, with TRBD1 matching 8 bases. Per the germline V gene, CDR1 is SQVTM and CDR2 is ANQGSEA. The ends lost 4 bases at V and 9 bases at J; junction bases unmatched: 8. The CDR3 runs 13 residues. Here the CDR3 reads CSVGAGGRGEQFF. The CDR3 DNA is TGCAGCGTTGGGGCAGGGGGCCGAGGTGAGCAGTTCTTC.

This chain links TRBV20-1 with TRBJ2-3, with TRBD2 matching over 13 bases. Germline V lookup: CDR1 DFQATT, CDR2 SNEGSKA (reference sequence). V dropped 8 bases and J dropped 4; count of bases not matched to a gene: 12. The CDR3 is made up of 16 amino acids. DNA for the CDR3: TGCAGTACAAGACCTCCGGGACTAGCGGGGTCAGATACGCAGTATTTT. It translates to CSTRPPGLAGSDTQYF.

The V and J genes are TRBV9 and TRBJ2-3; TRBD2 aligns across 10 bases. The germline CDR1 and CDR2 sequences are SGDLS and YYNGEE. This CDR3 spans 17 amino acids. The ends lost 1 base at V and 8 bases at J; junction bases unmatched: 13. CDR3 sequence: CASSVSGAGGPLGTQYF. The CDR3 region has the DNA TGTGCCAGCAGCGTAAGTGGAGCGGGAGGGCCCCTGGGTACGCAGTATTTT.

The chain uses TRBV5-1 and TRBJ2-5; TRBD1 agrees at 7 bases. The CDR3 has 14 residues. CDR1 is SGHRS and CDR2 is YFSETQ in the germline V gene. The V gene end was trimmed by 4 bases and the J gene end by 5 bases; junction bases not matched to a gene: 8. CDR3 amino acids: CASSQTGSGETQYF. The CDR3 bases are TGCGCCAGCAGCCAGACAGGGTCGGGGGAGACCCAGTACTTC.

The chain has TRBV5-4 and TRBJ2-1, with 11 bases identical to TRBD1. The V gene end was trimmed by 4 bases and the J gene end by 8 bases; junction bases not matched to a gene: 11. Germline lookup yields CDR1 SGHNT and CDR2 YYREEE (reference sequence). The CDR3 loop spans 16 amino acids. The CDR3 bases are TGTGCCAGCAGCACCGGCCGGGACAGGGGGACGGATGAGCAGTTCTTC. The encoded protein is CASSTGRDRGTDEQFF.

This rearrangement joins TRBV7-2 to TRBJ2-5, with 8 nucleotides matching TRBD2. Germline CDR1 and CDR2: SGHTA and FQGNSA. V was clipped by 4 bases and J by 5 bases; unmatched bases: 12. The CDR3 loop spans 16 amino acids. The CDR3 sequence is CASSSLRRLAGETQYF. The CDR3 DNA is TGTGCCAGCAGCTCCCTACGACGTTTAGCGGGGGAGACCCAGTACTTC.

In its sample, this clonotype was seen a few times. The V gene is TRBV12-3 or TRBV12-4, the J gene TRBJ2-7; 8 bases line up with TRBD1. The junction had 10 bases not matched to a gene; V was cut back by 6 bases and J by 3 bases. The CDR3 has 15 residues. The CDR3 sequence is CASSTTGQGYYEQYF. CDR3 nucleotides: TGTGCCAGCAGCACAACCGGACAGGGATACTACGAGCAGTACTTC.

This chain uses TRBV27 with TRBJ1-4, with 7 bases matching TRBD1. This CDR3 has 14 amino acids. The V gene's germline CDR1 is MNHEY and CDR2 SMNVEV (reference sequence). Trimming cost V 3 bases and J 7 bases; bases outside gene matches: 5. CDR3 sequence: CASSFGGQSEKLFF. CDR3 sequence (DNA): TGTGCCAGCAGTTTTGGGGGACAGAGTGAAAAACTGTTTTTT.

This clonotype was picked up a small number of times. The chain combines TRBV29-1 with TRBJ2-3, with 8 bases that match TRBD2. CDR1 and CDR2 from the germline V gene are SQVTM and ANQGSEA. With 3 bases clipped from V and 1 base from J, the junction kept 6 bases outside the gene matches. CDR3 length equals 15 residues. CDR3: CSVETLAARTDTQYF. Here the CDR3 DNA reads TGCAGCGTTGAGACACTAGCGGCCCGCACAGATACGCAGTATTTT.

The chain uses TRBV5-1 and TRBJ1-1, with no clear D. The CDR3 totals 15 residues. Germline V gene sequence: CDR1 SGHRS, CDR2 YFSETQ. V was pared by 0 bases and J by 4 bases, with 13 bases between. CDR3 DNA: TGCGCCAGCAGCTTGGTTATAGAGGGAGGCACTGAAGCTTTCTTT. This sequence encodes CASSLVIEGGTEAFF.

The CDR3 nucleotides read TGTGCCAGCTCACCCGATGGACAGAAGCGCTATGGCTACACCTTC. This gives the protein CASSPDGQKRYGYTF. The chain couples TRBV18 to TRBJ1-2, with D perhaps matching TRBD1 (6 bases). Trimming removed 3 bases from V and 4 bases from J, with 15 bases in between. Per germline, CDR1 KGHSH and CDR2 LQKENI. The CDR3 is 15 amino acids.

The chain couples TRBV20-1 to TRBJ2-7; D is perhaps TRBD1 (5 bases). The J call may be in error: the DNA end matches TRBJ2-5 better. Germline CDR1 and CDR2: DFQATT and SNEGSKA (reference sequence). This CDR3 has 14 amino acids. CDR3 sequence reads: CSAPRAQGAETQYF. The CDR3 bases are TGCAGTGCTCCTCGTGCTCAGGGTGCAGAGACCCAGTACTTC.

The J gene is TRBJ2-1, the V gene TRBV5-1; perhaps TRBD2 as D (5 bases). Germline loops: CDR1 SGHRS, CDR2 YFSETQ. This CDR3 is built from 15 residues. V shed 2 bases and J shed 6 bases, with 15 bases lying between them. CDR3: CASSLIPDRGNEQFF. The CDR3 DNA is TGCGCCAGCAGCTTAATACCCGACCGGGGCAATGAGCAGTTCTTC.

This clonotype is a singleton in its sample. V gene TRBV12-3 or TRBV12-4 combines with J gene TRBJ2-1; TRBD1 matches at 9 bases. With V trimmed by 5 bases and J by 8 bases, 7 bases remained unmatched. This CDR3 is built from 14 residues. CDR3 loop: CASSTGTGFDEQFF. The CDR3 DNA reads TGTGCCAGCAGTACCGGGACAGGGTTCGATGAGCAGTTCTTC.

The J gene is TRBJ1-6, the V gene TRBV12-3 or TRBV12-4; 12 bases map to TRBD1. The J segment lost 9 bases and the V segment lost 7 bases, leaving 4 bases of the junction unmatched. This CDR3 is built from 14 residues. CDR3 in DNA: TGTGCCAGCAAGGGACAGGGGGCGATTTCACCCCTCCACTTT. Translating it yields CASKGQGAISPLHF.

This clonotype was counted a few times. The CDR3 sequence is CSAGTPNTGELFF. CDR3 bases: TGCAGCGCCGGGACTCCTAACACCGGGGAGCTGTTTTTT. The chain combines TRBV29-1 with TRBJ2-2, with D maybe TRBD2 (6 bases). Germline V gene lookup returns CDR1 SQVTM and CDR2 ANQGSEA. CDR3 length equals 13 residues. V shed 7 bases and J shed 2 bases, with 11 bases lying between them.

V usage is TRBV20-1 and J usage is TRBJ2-1; 8 nucleotides agree with TRBD2. Germline V gives CDR1 DFQATT, CDR2 SNEGSKA (reference sequence). There are 16 residues in the CDR3. V gave up 3 bases and J gave up 4 bases; unmatched junction bases: 11. The CDR3 sequence: CSASATSGQLYNEQFF. The CDR3 coding sequence is TGCAGTGCTAGTGCTACTAGCGGACAATTATACAATGAGCAGTTCTTC.